The sequence of this T cell receptor (beta chain) was determined in a study of blood T cell repertoires in COVID-19. Background on the study: PBMCs, B-cell-depleted T cells, or T cells provided the cDNA or gDNA that made up the material.

Germline CDR1 MNHEY, CDR2 SMNVEV (reference sequence). CDR3 size: 15 residues. V gave up 7 bases and J gave up 2 bases, with 16 bases separating them. Measured with immunoSEQ multiplex PCR; TCRdb has only the in-frame clones, and not every one. The sample comprises over 200,000 clones, about nine tenths of which are singletons, and around 6.5% rests with the top ten. The TCR comes from a man in his sixties who had recovered from COVID-19. The V and J genes are TRBV27 and TRBJ2-3, with a possible D match to TRBD2 (5 bases). The sample taken for sequencing was peripheral blood. CDR3 sequence: CASTGLRGYTDTQYF. CDR3 DNA: TGTGCCAGCACCGGACTCCGCGGATACACAGATACGCAGTATTTT.